The clone carrying this TCR beta chain was seen repeatedly, ten times or more. Its antigen is as yet unknown. This sample stems from a study of T cells after posttransplantation cyclophosphamide. Regarding the study as a whole: After PTCy, TRB diversity resembled that of CNI/methotrexate controls. Later blood repertoires were often dominated by clones from the donor CD8+ memory compartment. Blood and skin or GI T cell repertoires showed limited TRB overlap.

TCRdb's table, derived via immunoSEQ multiplex PCR, lists solely in-frame clones and lacks some. Listed for the sample are 3,000 or so clones, none seen a single time. Busulfan-fludarabine conditioning, marrow transplant, and cyclophosphamide on days +3 and +4 were administered. This clonotype was sampled from a male patient aged 55 to 69 who received an allogeneic stem cell transplant from a related donor and was CMV-positive. Some T cells may be supplied by the graft donor. The material sequenced was PBMCs, taken after allogeneic stem cell transplant with posttransplant cyclophosphamide.

In DNA, the CDR3 is TGTGCTAGTGGTTTCTTGGAGCGGGGGTTGCGTGCAGGGGAGCTGTTTTTT. This translates into CASGFLERGLRAGELFF. The chain combines TRBV12-5 with TRBJ2-2; 8 bases match TRBD2. This CDR3 region has 17 residues. V gave up 3 bases and J gave up 8 bases; unmatched junction bases: 14. CDR1 is LGHNT, CDR2 FRNRAP, per germline.